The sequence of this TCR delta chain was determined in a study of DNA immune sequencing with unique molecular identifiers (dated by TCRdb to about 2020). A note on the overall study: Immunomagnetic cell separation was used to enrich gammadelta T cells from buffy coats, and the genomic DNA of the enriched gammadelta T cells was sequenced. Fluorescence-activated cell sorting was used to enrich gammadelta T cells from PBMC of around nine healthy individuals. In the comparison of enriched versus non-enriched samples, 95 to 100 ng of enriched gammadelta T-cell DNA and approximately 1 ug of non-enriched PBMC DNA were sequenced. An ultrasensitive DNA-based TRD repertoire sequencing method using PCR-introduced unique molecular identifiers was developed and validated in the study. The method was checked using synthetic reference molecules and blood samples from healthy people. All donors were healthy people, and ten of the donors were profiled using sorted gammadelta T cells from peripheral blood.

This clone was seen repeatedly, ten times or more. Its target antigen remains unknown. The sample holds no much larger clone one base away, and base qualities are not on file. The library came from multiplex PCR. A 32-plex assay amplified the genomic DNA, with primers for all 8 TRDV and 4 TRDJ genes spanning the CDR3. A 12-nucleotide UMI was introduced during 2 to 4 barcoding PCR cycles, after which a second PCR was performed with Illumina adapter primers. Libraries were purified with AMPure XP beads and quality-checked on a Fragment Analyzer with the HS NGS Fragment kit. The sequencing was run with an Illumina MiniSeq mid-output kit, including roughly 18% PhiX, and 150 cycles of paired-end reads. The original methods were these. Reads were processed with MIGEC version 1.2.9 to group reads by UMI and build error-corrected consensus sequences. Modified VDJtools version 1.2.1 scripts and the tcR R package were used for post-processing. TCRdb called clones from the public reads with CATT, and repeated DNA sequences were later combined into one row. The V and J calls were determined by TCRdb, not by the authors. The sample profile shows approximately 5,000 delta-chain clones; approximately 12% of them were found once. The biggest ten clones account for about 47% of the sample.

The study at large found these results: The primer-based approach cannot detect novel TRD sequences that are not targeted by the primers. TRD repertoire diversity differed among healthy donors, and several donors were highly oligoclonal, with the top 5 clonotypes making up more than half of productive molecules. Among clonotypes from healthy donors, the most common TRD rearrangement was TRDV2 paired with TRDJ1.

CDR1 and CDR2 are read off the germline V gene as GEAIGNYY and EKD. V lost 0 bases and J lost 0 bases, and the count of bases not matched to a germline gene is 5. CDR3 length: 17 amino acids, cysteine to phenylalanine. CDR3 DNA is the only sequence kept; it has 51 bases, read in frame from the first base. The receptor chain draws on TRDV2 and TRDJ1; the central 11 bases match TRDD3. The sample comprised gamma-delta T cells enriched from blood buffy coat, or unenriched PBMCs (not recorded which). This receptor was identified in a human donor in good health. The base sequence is TGTGCCTGTGACACCGTTGCTGGGGGATACCACACCGATAAACTCATCTTT. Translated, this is CACDTVAGGYHTDKLIF.